This record concerns one TCR beta chain sequence. Its antigen is undetermined. In TCRdb, the RACE reads were re-called with MiXCR into one record per CDR3 protein. The sample lists roughly 100,000 distinct CDR3 sequences, more than 10% occurring once. This sample is part of a study of human T cells and chemical hapten exposure. General study points: Versus controls, expanded TCRs had significantly more large CDR3 similarity clusters.

Regarding time point: pre-sensitization, week 0. Treatment indicated: therapeutic diphenylcyclopropenone sensitization with weekly scalp DPC. Sample: whole blood, taken in connection with sensitization to the hapten diphenylcyclopropenone (DPC). This clonotype originated in a woman aged 60-70 years with alopecia areata. Some clones in this sample may be carry-over from other donors' samples.

CDR3 sequence (DNA): TGCAGCGTTTCCGGGACCACCTACGAGCAGTACTTC. It codes for CSVSGTTYEQYF. The chain combines TRBV29-1 with TRBJ2-7, with D perhaps matching TRBD1 or TRBD2 (5 bases each). The CDR3 is made up of 12 amino acids. Trimming took 5 bases from V and 2 from J, leaving 10 bases between them. The V gene's germline CDR1 is SQVTM and CDR2 ANQGSEA.